This T cell receptor beta chain was recorded in a study of cytomegalovirus exposure and HLA in healthy donors. After removal of 7 bases from V and 1 base from J, the junction contained 9 bases not matched to a gene. The CDR3 is 14 amino acids. CDR1 is SQVTM and CDR2 is ANQGSEA in the germline V gene. Researchers ran the PCR with 60 Vbeta and 13 Jbeta primers. Assay: immunoSEQ multiplex PCR; the TCRdb copy retains only in-frame clones and omits some. The table lists some 150,000 clones, 65% to 90% of them singletons. The sample was PBMCs. The chain joins TRBV29-1 to TRBJ1-1, with 7 bases identical to TRBD1. The sequence derives from a woman in her forties or fifties in good health and CMV-seropositive. The CDR3 here is CSARQGTGNTEAFF. In nucleotides, the CDR3 is TGCAGCGCTCGACAGGGTACGGGGAACACTGAAGCTTTCTTT.